This passage covers 6 T cell receptor beta chains from one sample sequenced in a study of T cell changes during pregnancy in multiple sclerosis. Sequencing used immunoSEQ multiplex PCR; TCRdb keeps in-frame clones, though not all of them. This sample has over 45,000 clones, with about 90% found just once. This specimen was CD4+ T cells from peripheral blood mononuclear cells, taken in the first trimester of pregnancy. The receptors here all came from a female donor with multiple sclerosis, enrolled in a pregnancy study.

This clone was detected only a few times. The V and J genes are TRBV6-1 and TRBJ1-5; tentatively, D is TRBD1 (5 bases). Germline loops: CDR1 MNHNS, CDR2 SASEGT. V dropped 8 bases and J dropped 6 bases, with 20 bases sitting between them. The CDR3 is made up of 15 amino acids. CDR3 in amino acids: CASLKVREHSQPQHF. The CDR3 DNA reads as TGTGCCAGCCTTAAGGTCAGGGAACATAGTCAGCCCCAGCATTTT.

This chain links TRBV18 with TRBJ2-2, with a possible D match to TRBD2 (5 bases). CDR3 length equals 15 residues. CDR1 KGHSH and CDR2 LQKENI come from the germline V gene. V was shortened by 7 bases and J by 5 bases, with 17 bases between the two germline ends. CDR3 sequence: CASLDFRGVTGELFF. In DNA, the CDR3 is TGTGCCAGCTTAGATTTCCGGGGAGTTACCGGGGAGCTGTTTTTT.

The V call is TRBV28, the J call TRBJ2-2, with no clear D. The CDR3 spans 15 residues. Trimming removed 2 bases at V and 0 bases at J, with 7 bases between. Germline CDR1 MDHEN, CDR2 SYDVKM. CDR3 protein: CASSLGLPNTGELFF. CDR3 nucleotides: TGTGCCAGCAGTTTAGGCCTCCCGAACACCGGGGAGCTGTTTTTT. The full variable domain, with the rest looked up from reference TRBV28 and TRBJ2-2, is DVKVTQSSRYLVKRTGEKVFLECVQDMDHENMFWYRQDPGLGLRLIYFSYDVKMKEKGDIPEGYSVSREKKERFSLILESASTNQTSMYLCASSLGLPNTGELFFGEGSRLTVL.

This clone turned up a few times. The CDR3 nucleotides read TGTGCCATCAGTGAGTCCGTTGGGGGCCCGGGAGCTTTCTTT. Residues: CAISESVGGPGAFF. The V call is TRBV10-3, the J call TRBJ1-1, with D maybe TRBD1 (6 bases). CDR1 is ENHRY, CDR2 SYGVKD, per germline. This CDR3 is 14 amino acids long. Trimming took 0 bases from V and 10 from J, leaving 15 bases between them.

This chain links TRBV18 with TRBJ2-5; D is possibly TRBD2 (6 bases). CDR1 and CDR2 from the germline V gene are KGHSH and LQKENI. This CDR3 is 13 amino acids long. V shed 3 bases and J shed 5 bases, with 10 bases lying between them. The CDR3 is CASSPGLSETQYF. The CDR3 region has the DNA TGTGCCAGCTCACCGGGACTCAGCGAGACCCAGTACTTC.

This chain uses TRBV19 with TRBJ2-2; tentatively, D is TRBD2 (6 bases). The CDR3 covers 15 residues. V was cut by 3 bases and J by 4 bases, with 12 bases left in between. Germline assignment: CDR1 LNHDA and CDR2 SQIVND (reference sequence). The CDR3: CASSIGGVVTGELFF. CDR3 nucleotides: TGTGCCAGTAGTATCGGCGGGGTGGTCACCGGGGAGCTGTTTTTT.